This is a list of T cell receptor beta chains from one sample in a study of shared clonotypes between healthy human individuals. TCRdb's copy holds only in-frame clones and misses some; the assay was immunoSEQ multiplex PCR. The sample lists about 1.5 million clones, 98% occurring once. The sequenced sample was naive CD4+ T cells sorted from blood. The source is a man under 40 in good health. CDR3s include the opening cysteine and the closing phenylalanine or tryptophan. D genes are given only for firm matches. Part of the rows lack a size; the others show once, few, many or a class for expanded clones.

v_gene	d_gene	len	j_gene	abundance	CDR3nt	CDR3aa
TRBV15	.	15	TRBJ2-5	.	TGTGCCACCAGCAGAGATGGGGGGCCTGGGGAGACCCAGTACTTC	CATSRDGGPGETQYF
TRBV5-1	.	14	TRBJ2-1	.	TGCGCCAGCAGCTCACAACCGGGAGACAATGAGCAGTTCTTC	CASSSQPGDNEQFF
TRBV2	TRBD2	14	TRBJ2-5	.	TGTGCCAGCAGTAAAGGACTAGCACAAGAGACCCAGTACTTC	CASSKGLAQETQYF
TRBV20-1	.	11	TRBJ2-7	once	TGCAGTGGAGGGACAGCGGGCGAGCAGTACTTC	CSGGTAGEQYF
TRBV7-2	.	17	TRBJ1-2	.	TGTGCCAGCAGAGAGAGGGGGACCGGGACCTTTAACTATGGCTACACCTTC	CASRERGTGTFNYGYTF
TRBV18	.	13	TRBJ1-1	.	TGTGCCAGCCACGGTTTCGGGGAGACTGAAGCTTTCTTT	CASHGFGETEAFF
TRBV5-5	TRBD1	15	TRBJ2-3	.	TGTGCCAGCAGCTTGGACAGGGGTTGGACAGATACGCAGTATTTT	CASSLDRGWTDTQYF
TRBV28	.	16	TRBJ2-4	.	TGTGCCAGCAGTTTAAATGCGGGGCTAGCCAAAAACATTCAGTACTTC	CASSLNAGLAKNIQYF
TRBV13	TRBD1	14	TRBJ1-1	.	TGTGCCAGCAGCACTAACAGGGGTCCCTCTGAAGCTTTCTTT	CASSTNRGPSEAFF
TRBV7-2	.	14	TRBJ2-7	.	TGTGCCAGCAGCTTAGACCCGGGCTCCTACGAGCAGTACTTC	CASSLDPGSYEQYF
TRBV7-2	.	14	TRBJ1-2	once	TGTGCCAGCAGCTCTGAGGGCAGGCCCTATGGCTACACCTTC	CASSSEGRPYGYTF
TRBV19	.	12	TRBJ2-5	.	TGTGCCAGTAGTATGCGTTTAGGGACCCAGTACTTC	CASSMRLGTQYF
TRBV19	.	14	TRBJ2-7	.	TGTGCCAGTAGTATCACCGGAGGGCCCTACGAGCAGTACTTC	CASSITGGPYEQYF
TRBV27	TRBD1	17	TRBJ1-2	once	TGTGCCAGCAGTTTATTGGGACAGGGTAGTGGAGGAGTTGGCTACACCTTC	CASSLLGQGSGGVGYTF
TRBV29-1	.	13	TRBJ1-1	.	TGCAGCGTTGAGGCAGGGTTGAACACTGAAGCTTTCTTT	CSVEAGLNTEAFF
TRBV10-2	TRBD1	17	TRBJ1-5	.	TGCGCCAGCAGCCAACAGGGGTCAAGCCATAGCAATCAGCCCCAGCATTTT	CASSQQGSSHSNQPQHF
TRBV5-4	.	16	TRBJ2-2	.	TGTGCCAGCAGCTTGGCAACGGGCTTCCACACCGGGGAGCTGTTTTTT	CASSLATGFHTGELFF
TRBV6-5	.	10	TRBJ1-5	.	TGTGCCAGCGGTAGGCAGCCCCAGCATTTT	CASGRQPQHF
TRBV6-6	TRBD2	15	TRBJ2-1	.	TGTGCCAGCAGTCAACTAGCGGGGACTTACAATGAGCAGTTCTTC	CASSQLAGTYNEQFF
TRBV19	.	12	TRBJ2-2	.	TGTGCCAGTAGTATCGGTGGCGGGGAGCTGTTTTTT	CASSIGGGELFF
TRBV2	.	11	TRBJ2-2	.	TGTGCCAGCAGTCCCACCGGGGAGCTGTTTTTT	CASSPTGELFF
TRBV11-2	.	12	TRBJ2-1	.	TGTGCCAGCAGCTTTGGACAACTCAAGCAGTTCTTC	CASSFGQLKQFF
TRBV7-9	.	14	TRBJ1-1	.	TGTGCCAGCAGCCCACCGGGGCAGGGCCCTGAAGCTTTCTTT	CASSPPGQGPEAFF
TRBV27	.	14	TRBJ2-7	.	TGTGCCAGCAGTGTCCACAGGGTGGAGGACGAGCAGTACTTC	CASSVHRVEDEQYF
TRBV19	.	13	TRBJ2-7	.	TGTGCCAGTCGCGACAGGCCCTCCTACGAGCAGTACTTC	CASRDRPSYEQYF
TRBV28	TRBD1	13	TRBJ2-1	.	TGTGCCAGCAGTCCACAGGGGACCCATGAGCAGTTCTTC	CASSPQGTHEQFF